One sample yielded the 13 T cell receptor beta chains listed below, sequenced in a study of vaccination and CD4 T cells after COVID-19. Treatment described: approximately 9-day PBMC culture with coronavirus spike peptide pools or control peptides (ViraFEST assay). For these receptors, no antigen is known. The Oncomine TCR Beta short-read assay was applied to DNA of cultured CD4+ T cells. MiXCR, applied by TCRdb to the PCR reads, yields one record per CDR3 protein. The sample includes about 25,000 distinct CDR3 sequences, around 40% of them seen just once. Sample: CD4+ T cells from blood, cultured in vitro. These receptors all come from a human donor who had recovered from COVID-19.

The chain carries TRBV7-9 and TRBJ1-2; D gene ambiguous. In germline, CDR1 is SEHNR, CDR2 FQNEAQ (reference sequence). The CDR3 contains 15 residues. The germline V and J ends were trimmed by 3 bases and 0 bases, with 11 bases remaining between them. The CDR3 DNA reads TGTGCCAGCAGCTTTTTTCGGAGTTCTAACTATGGCTACACCTTC. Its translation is CASSFFRSSNYGYTF.

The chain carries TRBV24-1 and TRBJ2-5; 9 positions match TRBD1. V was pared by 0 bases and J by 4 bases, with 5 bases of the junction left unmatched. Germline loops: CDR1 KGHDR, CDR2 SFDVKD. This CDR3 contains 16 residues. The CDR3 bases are TGTGCCACCAGTGATTTGCAGGGACAGGGTTCAGAGACCCAGTACTTC. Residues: CATSDLQGQGSETQYF.

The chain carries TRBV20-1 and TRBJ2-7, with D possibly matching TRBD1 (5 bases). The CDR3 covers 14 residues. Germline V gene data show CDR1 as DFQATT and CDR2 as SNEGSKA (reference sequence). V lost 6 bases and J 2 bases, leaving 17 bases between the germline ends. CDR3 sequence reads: CSAMERGVAYEQYF. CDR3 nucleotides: TGCAGTGCGATGGAAAGGGGTGTTGCCTACGAGCAGTACTTC.

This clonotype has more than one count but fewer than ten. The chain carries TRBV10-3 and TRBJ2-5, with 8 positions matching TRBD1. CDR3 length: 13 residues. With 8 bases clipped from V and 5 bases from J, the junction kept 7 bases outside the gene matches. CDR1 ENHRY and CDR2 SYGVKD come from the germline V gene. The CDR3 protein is CAILQGAGETQYF. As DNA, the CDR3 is TGTGCCATCCTCCAGGGGGCCGGGGAGACCCAGTACTTC.

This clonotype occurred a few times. CDR3 protein: CSASRVQRVVTDTQYF. CDR3 nucleotide sequence: TGCAGTGCTAGCCGGGTCCAGCGGGTGGTCACAGATACGCAGTATTTT. The chain is built from TRBV20-1 and TRBJ2-3, with D possibly being TRBD2 (6 bases). Per the germline V gene, CDR1 is DFQATT and CDR2 is SNEGSKA (reference sequence). V was cut by 3 bases and J by 2 bases, with 18 bases left in between. This CDR3 is built from 16 residues.

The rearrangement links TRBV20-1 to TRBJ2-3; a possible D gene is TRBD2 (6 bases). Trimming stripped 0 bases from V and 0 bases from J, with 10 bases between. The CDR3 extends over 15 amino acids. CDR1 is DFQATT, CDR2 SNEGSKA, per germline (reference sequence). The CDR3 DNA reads TGCAGTGCTAGAGATACCGCGGGGAGCACAGATACGCAGTATTTT. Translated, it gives CSARDTAGSTDTQYF.

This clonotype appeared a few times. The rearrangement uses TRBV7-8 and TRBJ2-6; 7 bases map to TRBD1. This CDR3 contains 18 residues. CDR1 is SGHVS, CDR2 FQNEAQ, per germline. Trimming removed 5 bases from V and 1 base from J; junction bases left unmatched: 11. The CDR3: CASSPQGLSPSGANVLTF. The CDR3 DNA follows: TGTGCCAGCAGCCCACAGGGGCTCTCTCCGTCTGGGGCCAACGTCCTGACTTTC. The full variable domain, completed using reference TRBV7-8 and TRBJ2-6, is GAGVSQSPRYKVAKRGQDVALRCDPISGHVSLFWYQQALGQGPEFLTYFQNEAQLDKSGLPSDRFFAERPEGSVSTLKIQRTQQEDSAVYLCASSPQGLSPSGANVLTFGAGSRLTVL.

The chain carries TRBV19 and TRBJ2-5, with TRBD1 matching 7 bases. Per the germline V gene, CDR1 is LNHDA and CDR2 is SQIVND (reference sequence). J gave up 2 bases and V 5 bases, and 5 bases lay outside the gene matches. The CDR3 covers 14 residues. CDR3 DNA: TGTGCCAGTAGTGTTGGGACAGCACAAGAGACCCAGTACTTC. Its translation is CASSVGTAQETQYF.

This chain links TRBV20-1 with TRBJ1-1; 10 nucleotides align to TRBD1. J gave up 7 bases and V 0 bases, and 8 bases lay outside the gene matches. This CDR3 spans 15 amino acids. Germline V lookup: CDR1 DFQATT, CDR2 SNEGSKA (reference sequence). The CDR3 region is CSARDRDRGMNEAFF. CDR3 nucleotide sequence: TGCAGTGCTAGAGACCGGGACAGGGGTATGAATGAAGCTTTCTTT.

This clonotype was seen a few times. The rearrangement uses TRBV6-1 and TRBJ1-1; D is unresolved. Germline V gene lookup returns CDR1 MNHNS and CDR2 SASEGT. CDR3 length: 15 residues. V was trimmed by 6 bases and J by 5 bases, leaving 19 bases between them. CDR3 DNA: TGTGCCAGCAGCATCCGGCGGCCGGGGTTTACTGAAGCTTTCTTT. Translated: CASSIRRPGFTEAFF.

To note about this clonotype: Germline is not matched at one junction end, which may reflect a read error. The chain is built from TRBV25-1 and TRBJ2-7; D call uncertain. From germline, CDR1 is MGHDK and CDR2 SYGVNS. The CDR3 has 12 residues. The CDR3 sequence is CASRSASNSQLF. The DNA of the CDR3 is TGTGCCAGCAGAAGTGCATCAAATTCGCAACTCTTC.

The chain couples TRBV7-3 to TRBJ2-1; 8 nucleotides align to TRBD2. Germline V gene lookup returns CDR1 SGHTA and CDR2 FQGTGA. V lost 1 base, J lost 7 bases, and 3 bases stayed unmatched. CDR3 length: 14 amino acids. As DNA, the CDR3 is TGTGCCAGCAGCTTAAGCGGGACTAGGAATGAGCAGTTCTTC. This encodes CASSLSGTRNEQFF.

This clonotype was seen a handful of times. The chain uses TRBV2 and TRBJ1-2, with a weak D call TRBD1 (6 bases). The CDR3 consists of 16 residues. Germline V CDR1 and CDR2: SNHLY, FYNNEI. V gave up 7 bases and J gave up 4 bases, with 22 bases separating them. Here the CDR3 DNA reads TGTGCCAGCACCCGAATGAGGGAAGGGGGGGGCTATGGCTACACCTTC. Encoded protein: CASTRMREGGGYGYTF.